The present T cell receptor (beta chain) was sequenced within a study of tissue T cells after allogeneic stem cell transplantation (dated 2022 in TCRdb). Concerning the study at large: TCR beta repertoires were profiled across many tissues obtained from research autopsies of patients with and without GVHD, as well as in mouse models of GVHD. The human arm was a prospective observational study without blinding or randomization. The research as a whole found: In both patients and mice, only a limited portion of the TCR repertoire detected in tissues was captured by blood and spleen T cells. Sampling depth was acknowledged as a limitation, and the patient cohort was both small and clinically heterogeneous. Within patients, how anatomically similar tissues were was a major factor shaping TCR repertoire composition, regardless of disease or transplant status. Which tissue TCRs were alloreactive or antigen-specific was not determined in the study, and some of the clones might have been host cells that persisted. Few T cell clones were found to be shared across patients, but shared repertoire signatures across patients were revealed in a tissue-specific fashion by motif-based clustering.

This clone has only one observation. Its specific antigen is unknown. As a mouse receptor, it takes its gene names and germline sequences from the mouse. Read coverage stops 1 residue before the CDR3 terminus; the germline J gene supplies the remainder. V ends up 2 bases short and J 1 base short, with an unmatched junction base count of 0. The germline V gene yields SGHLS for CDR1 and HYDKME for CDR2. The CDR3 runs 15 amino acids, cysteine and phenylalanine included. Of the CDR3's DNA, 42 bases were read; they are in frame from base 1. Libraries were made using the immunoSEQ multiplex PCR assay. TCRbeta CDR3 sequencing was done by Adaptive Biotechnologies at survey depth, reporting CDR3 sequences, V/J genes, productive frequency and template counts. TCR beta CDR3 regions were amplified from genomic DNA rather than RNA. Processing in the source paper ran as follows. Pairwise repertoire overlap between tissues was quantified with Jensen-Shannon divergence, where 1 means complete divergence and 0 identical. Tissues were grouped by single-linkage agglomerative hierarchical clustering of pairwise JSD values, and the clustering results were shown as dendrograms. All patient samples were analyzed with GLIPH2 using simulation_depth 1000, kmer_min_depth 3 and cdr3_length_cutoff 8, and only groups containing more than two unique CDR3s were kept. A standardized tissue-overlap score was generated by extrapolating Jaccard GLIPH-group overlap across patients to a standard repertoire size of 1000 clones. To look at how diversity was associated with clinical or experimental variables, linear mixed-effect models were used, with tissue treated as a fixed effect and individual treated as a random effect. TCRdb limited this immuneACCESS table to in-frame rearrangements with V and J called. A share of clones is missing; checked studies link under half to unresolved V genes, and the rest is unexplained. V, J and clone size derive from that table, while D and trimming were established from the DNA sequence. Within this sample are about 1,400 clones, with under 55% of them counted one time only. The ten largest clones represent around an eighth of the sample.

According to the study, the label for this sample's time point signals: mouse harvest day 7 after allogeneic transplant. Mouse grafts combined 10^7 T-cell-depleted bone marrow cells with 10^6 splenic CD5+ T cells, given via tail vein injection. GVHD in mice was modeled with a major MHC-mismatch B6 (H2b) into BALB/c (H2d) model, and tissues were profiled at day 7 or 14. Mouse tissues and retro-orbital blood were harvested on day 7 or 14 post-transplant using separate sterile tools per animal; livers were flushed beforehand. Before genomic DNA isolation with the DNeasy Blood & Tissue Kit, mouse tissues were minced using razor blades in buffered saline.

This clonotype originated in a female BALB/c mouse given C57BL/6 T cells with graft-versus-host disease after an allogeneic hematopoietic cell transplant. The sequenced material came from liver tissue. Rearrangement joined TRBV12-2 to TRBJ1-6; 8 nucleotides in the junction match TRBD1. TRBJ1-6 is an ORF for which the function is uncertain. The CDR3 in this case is CASSRTGSYNSPLYF. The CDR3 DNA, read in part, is TGTGCCAGCTCTCGGACAGGGTCCTATAATTCGCCCCTCTAC.